Each of the 10 T cell receptor beta chains below was sequenced from the same sample in a study of T cell repertoires in aging, cancer and after chemotherapy. Amplification of TCR beta used genomic DNA extracted from peripheral blood. A mixed TRB-A/B primer pool amplified rearranged TRB by multiplex touch-down PCR. TCRdb reprocessed the multiplex PCR reads via MiXCR and lists one record per CDR3 protein. The sample contains over 9,000 distinct CDR3 sequences, roughly a quarter of which appear only once. What was sequenced was blood. The receptors stem from a human donor in good health.

This clonotype has just a few counts. The chain has TRBV6-2 or TRBV6-3 and TRBJ1-1; D is possibly TRBD1 (5 bases). Per the germline V gene, CDR1 is MNHEY and CDR2 is SVGEGT. The CDR3 sequence is 13 residues long. The V end lost 8 bases, the J end lost 2 bases, and 12 bases lay between the germline ends. This CDR3 reads CASRIGGNTEAFF. The CDR3 DNA reads as TGTGCCAGCCGCATTGGGGGAAACACTGAAGCTTTCTTT.

By share, this clonotype ranks as medium-sized. The rearrangement links TRBV5-5 to TRBJ1-2, with D possibly being TRBD1 (6 bases). The CDR3 totals 12 residues. Trimming shortened V by 4 bases and J by 5 bases, and 9 bases separated the two germline ends. Germline CDR1 reads SGHKS; CDR2 reads YYEKEE (reference sequence). The CDR3 loop reads CASSRDTYGYTF. CDR3 bases: TGTGCCAGCAGCAGGGACACGTATGGCTACACCTTC.

This clonotype is a singleton in its sample. The chain is built from TRBV4-2 and TRBJ1-1; perhaps TRBD1 as D (6 bases). Germline V gives CDR1 LGHNA, CDR2 YNFKEQ. V was shortened by 3 bases and J by 3 bases, with 14 bases between the two germline ends. The CDR3 sequence is 15 residues long. CDR3 loop: CASSQGGGQDTEAFF. The CDR3 nucleotides read TGTGCCAGCAGCCAGGGTGGGGGGCAAGACACTGAAGCTTTCTTT.

V is TRBV5-1 and J is TRBJ1-1; 12 positions match TRBD1. The CDR3 runs to 16 residues. Germline CDR1 is SGHRS and CDR2 is YFSETQ. With V trimmed by 0 bases and J by 3 bases, 3 bases remained unmatched. The CDR3 DNA reads as TGCGCCAGCAGCTTGGGGGACAGGGGGCGAGACACTGAAGCTTTCTTT. Encoded protein: CASSLGDRGRDTEAFF. The entire variable domain, with the rest obtained from reference TRBV5-1 and TRBJ1-1, is as follows: KAGVTQTPRYLIKTRGQQVTLSCSPISGHRSVSWYQQTPGQGLQFLFEYFSETQRNKGNFPGRFSGRQFSNSRSEMNVSTLELGDSALYLCASSLGDRGRDTEAFFGQGTRLTVV.

In regard to this clonotype: This could be a read error, since a much larger clone is one nucleotide away. The chain joins TRBV20-1 to TRBJ2-3, with D unresolved. Trimming pared 3 bases from V and 8 bases from J, leaving 15 bases between. Germline CDR1 reads DFQATT; CDR2 reads SNEGSKA (reference sequence). This CDR3 comprises 13 residues. CDR3 DNA: TGCAGTGCTAGCGCCCCGGCCTCAGGTACGCAGTATTTT. Translation gives CSASAPASGTQYF.

The rearrangement uses TRBV5-1 and TRBJ1-2; 9 bases are shared with TRBD1. The CDR3 loop spans 15 amino acids. Losses at the gene ends were 2 bases for V and 7 bases for J; bases not matched to a gene: 9. Germline lookup yields CDR1 SGHRS and CDR2 YFSETQ. The CDR3 spells CASSLTTGGAGGYTF. The CDR3 DNA reads as TGCGCCAGCAGCTTAACCACAGGGGGCGCGGGTGGCTACACCTTC.

This chain joins TRBV5-1 and TRBJ2-3; D is undetermined. V dropped 3 bases and J dropped 0 bases, with 5 bases sitting between them. There are 13 residues in the CDR3. Per the germline V gene, CDR1 is SGHRS and CDR2 is YFSETQ. This chain's CDR3 is CASSSLSTDTQYF. CDR3 bases: TGCGCCAGCAGCTCGCTAAGCACAGATACGCAGTATTTT.

By proportion, this clonotype is medium-sized (0.01 to 0.1%). This chain joins TRBV6-6 and TRBJ2-1; tentatively, D is TRBD1 (6 bases). With 0 bases removed from V and 5 bases from J, the gap between germline ends came to 14 bases. The CDR3 covers 16 residues. The germline V gene encodes CDR1 MNHNY and CDR2 SVGAGI (reference sequence). CDR3 in amino acids: CASSYSLRDIDNEQFF. Written as DNA, the CDR3 is TGTGCCAGCAGTTACTCCTTAAGGGACATAGACAATGAGCAGTTCTTC.

This clonotype was observed a few times. The chain has TRBV7-9 and TRBJ2-2; D unclear. The CDR3 has 14 residues. V was cut by 7 bases and J by 7 bases, with 16 bases left in between. Germline V CDR1 and CDR2: SEHNR, FQNEAQ (reference sequence). Written as DNA, the CDR3 is TGTGCCAGCACGAGTCCCTTTGGTGGCGGGGAGCTGTTTTTT. Its protein is CASTSPFGGGELFF.

The rearrangement links TRBV7-2 to TRBJ1-1; no clear D gene. The CDR3 is 13 residues long. The V gene lost 1 base and the J gene lost 1 base, with 4 bases spanning the gap. In germline, CDR1 is SGHTA, CDR2 FQGNSA. The DNA of the CDR3 is TGTGCCAGCAGCTTAGGGGCGAACACTGAAGCTTTCTTT. This translates into CASSLGANTEAFF. Supplemented by reference TRBV7-2 and TRBJ1-1, the full variable domain reads GAGVSQSPSNKVTEKGKDVELRCDPISGHTALYWYRQSLGQGLEFLIYFQGNSAPDKSGLPSDRFSAERTGGSVSTLTIQRTQQEDSAVYLCASSLGANTEAFFGQGTRLTVV.